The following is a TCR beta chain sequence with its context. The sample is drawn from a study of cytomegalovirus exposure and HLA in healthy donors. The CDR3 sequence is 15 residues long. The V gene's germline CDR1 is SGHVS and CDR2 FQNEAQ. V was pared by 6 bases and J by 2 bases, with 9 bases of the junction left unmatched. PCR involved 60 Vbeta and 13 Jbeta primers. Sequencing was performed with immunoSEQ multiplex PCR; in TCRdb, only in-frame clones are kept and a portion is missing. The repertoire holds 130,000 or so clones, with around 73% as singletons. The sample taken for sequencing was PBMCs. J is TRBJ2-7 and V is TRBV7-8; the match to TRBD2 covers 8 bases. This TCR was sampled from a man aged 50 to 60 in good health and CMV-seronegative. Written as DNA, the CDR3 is TGTGCCAGCAGGCCTTACGGGGGGGCCACCTACGAGCAGTACTTC. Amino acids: CASRPYGGATYEQYF.